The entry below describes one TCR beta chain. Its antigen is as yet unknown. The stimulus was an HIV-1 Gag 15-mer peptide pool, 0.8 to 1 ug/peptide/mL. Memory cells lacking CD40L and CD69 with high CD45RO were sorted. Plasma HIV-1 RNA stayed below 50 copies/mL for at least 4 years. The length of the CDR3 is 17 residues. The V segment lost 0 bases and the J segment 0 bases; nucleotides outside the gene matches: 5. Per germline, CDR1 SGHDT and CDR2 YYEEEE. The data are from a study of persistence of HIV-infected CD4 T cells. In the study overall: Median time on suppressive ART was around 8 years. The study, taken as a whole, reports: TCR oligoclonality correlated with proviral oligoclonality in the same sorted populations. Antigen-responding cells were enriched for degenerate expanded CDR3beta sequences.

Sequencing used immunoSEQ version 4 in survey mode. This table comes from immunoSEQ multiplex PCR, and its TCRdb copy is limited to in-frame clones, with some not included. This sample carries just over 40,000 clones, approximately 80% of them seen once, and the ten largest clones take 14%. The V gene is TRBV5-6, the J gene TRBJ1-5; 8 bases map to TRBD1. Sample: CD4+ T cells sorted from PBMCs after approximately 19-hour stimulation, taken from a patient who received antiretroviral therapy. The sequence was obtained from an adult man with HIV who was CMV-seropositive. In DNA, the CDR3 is TGTGCCAGCAGCTTGGGGACAGGGAGGGATAGCAATCAGCCCCAGCATTTT. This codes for CASSLGTGRDSNQPQHF.